The source of this TCR beta chain is a study of blood T cell repertoires in COVID-19. Turning to the study itself: Sites across the United States, Italy and Spain contributed samples from acute and convalescent COVID-19. PBMCs, B-cell-depleted T cells, or T cells were the source of the cDNA or gDNA that made up the material.

Produced via immunoSEQ multiplex PCR; TCRdb's table is partial and in-frame only. The table shows 130,000 to 150,000 clones, with about 79% occurring only once. V dropped 2 bases and J dropped 2; count of bases not matched to a gene: 3. This CDR3 is 15 amino acids long. Germline CDR1 ENHRY, CDR2 SYGVKD. The sample was peripheral blood. This clonotype was obtained from a man in his 60s with active or convalescent COVID-19. This chain links TRBV10-3 with TRBJ1-5, with 7 bases fitting TRBD1. The CDR3 here is CAISEGGTGNQPQHF. CDR3 DNA sequence: TGTGCCATCAGTGAGGGCGGGACAGGCAATCAGCCCCAGCATTTT.